Presented here are 5 T cell receptor beta chains from one specimen sequenced in a study of blood T cell repertoires in COVID-19. Produced via immunoSEQ multiplex PCR; TCRdb's table is partial and in-frame only. The data contain tens of thousands of clones, roughly 86% of them singletons. Sequencing was performed on peripheral blood. These receptors originate from a man between 50 and 59 years old with active or convalescent COVID-19.

The count of this clone is one. The CDR3 here is CASSPWGPNTEAFF. Here the CDR3 DNA reads TGTGCCAGCAGTCCCTGGGGCCCTAACACTGAAGCTTTCTTT. V is TRBV27 and J is TRBJ1-1; a possible D gene is TRBD1 (5 bases). The CDR3 is made up of 14 amino acids. V lost 5 bases to trimming and J lost 2 bases, with 12 bases between them. Germline V gives CDR1 MNHEY, CDR2 SMNVEV (reference sequence).

This sequence joins TRBV6-2 or TRBV6-3 and TRBJ2-7; 12 bases are shared with TRBD1. The CDR3 contains 15 residues. Losses at the gene ends were 6 bases for V and 4 bases for J; bases not matched to a gene: 7. Per germline, CDR1 MNHEY and CDR2 SVGEGT. CDR3 protein: CASSTGTGGGYEQYF. The DNA of the CDR3 is TGTGCCAGCAGCACCGGGACAGGGGGCGGATACGAGCAGTACTTC.

CDR3 sequence reads: CASSLERQGALTLHF. CDR3 coding DNA: TGTGCCAGCAGCTTAGAGCGGCAGGGGGCTCTAACCCTCCACTTT. The chain carries TRBV7-9 and TRBJ1-6; TRBD1 agrees at 8 bases. Germline V gene data show CDR1 as SEHNR and CDR2 as FQNEAQ (reference sequence). This CDR3 comprises 15 residues. V shed 1 base, J shed 14 bases, and the junction held 10 bases outside the gene matches.

The chain joins TRBV28 to TRBJ2-7, with D unresolved. The CDR3 extends over 14 amino acids. V was cut by 4 bases and J by 6 bases, with 16 bases left in between. Germline V lookup: CDR1 MDHEN, CDR2 SYDVKM. CDR3: CASSYPTRPGEQYF. DNA for the CDR3: TGTGCCAGCAGTTACCCCACAAGACCAGGCGAGCAGTACTTC.

The chain employs TRBV19 and TRBJ1-4; D might be TRBD1 (6 bases). Between the trimmed V and J ends, which lost 5 bases and 4 bases, there was a span of 14 bases. Germline CDR1 reads LNHDA; CDR2 reads SQIVND (reference sequence). CDR3 length equals 15 residues. The CDR3 region has the DNA TGTGCCAGTAGTGGTCGGACAGCTGGTAATGAAAAACTGTTTTTT. It encodes CASSGRTAGNEKLFF. The whole variable domain, remainder taken from reference TRBV19 and TRBJ1-4, is DGGITQSPKYLFRKEGQNVTLSCEQNLNHDAMYWYRQDPGQGLRLIYYSQIVNDFQKGDIAEGYSVSREKKESFPLTVTSAQKNPTAFYLCASSGRTAGNEKLFFGSGTQLSVL.